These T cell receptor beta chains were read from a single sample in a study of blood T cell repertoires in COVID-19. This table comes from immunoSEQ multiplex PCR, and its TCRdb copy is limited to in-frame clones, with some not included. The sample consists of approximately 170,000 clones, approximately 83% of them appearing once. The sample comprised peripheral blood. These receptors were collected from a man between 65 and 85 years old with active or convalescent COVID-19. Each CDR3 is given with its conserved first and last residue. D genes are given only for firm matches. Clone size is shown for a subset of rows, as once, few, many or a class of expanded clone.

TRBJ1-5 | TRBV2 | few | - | TGTGCCAGCAGCAGCGACAGTCCTAGCAATCAGCCCCAGCATTTT | CASSSDSPSNQPQHF
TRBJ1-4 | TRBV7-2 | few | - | TGTGCCAGCAGCTTCCGGGGGAGTACTAATGAAAAACTGTTTTTT | CASSFRGSTNEKLFF
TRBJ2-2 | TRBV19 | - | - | TGTGCCAGTGGAACCTCGGTCGGGGACGGGGAGCTGTTTTTT | CASGTSVGDGELFF
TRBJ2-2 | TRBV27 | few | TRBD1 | TGTGCCAGCAGACCACAGGGGTTGGTGAACACCGGGGAGCTGTTTTTT | CASRPQGLVNTGELFF
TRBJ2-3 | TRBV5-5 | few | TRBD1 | TGTGCCAGCAGCTTGTCCCCCGCCGAATGGACAGGGGGCACAGATACGCAGTATTTT | CASSLSPAEWTGGTDTQYF
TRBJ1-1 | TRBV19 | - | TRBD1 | TGTGCCAGTAGTACCGGGACAGGGAGGACTGAAGCTTTCTTT | CASSTGTGRTEAFF
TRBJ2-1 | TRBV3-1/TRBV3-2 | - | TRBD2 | TGTGCCAGCAGCCGCACGGAAGCGGGAAAGGTTGGTGAGCAGTTCTTC | CASSRTEAGKVGEQFF
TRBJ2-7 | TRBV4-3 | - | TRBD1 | TGCGCCAGCAGCCAAGATCGGGACAGACCTTCCTACGAGCAGTACTTC | CASSQDRDRPSYEQYF
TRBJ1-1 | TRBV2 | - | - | TGTGCCAGCAGACCCGATCTAGGGGGCACTGAAGCTTTCTTT | CASRPDLGGTEAFF
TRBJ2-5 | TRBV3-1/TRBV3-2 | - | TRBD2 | TGTGCCAGCAGCCAAGAGAGAATAGCGGGGGGATTTGAGACCCAGTACTTC | CASSQERIAGGFETQYF